The 8 T cell receptor beta chains below all came from one sample that was sequenced in a study of metastatic and nonmetastatic thyroid tumors (TCRdb year 2020). No treatment had been received by any patient before thyroid surgery. Preparation of the library involved PCR. These reads were obtained on an Illumina HiSeq 4000. The raw public reads went through TCRdb reprocessing: fastp at Q25, MiXCR clone calling, in-frame beta chains kept. Present in this sample are around 16,000 clones, around 33% of which were seen just once. Of the sample, about 13% falls within the top ten clones. Sample: tumor tissue. These receptors were taken from a male donor with papillary thyroid cancer or a benign thyroid nodule (not recorded which). Some clones in this sample may be carry-over from other donors' samples.

This clone is medium-sized by share. V and J are TRBV7-2 and TRBJ1-1; TRBD1 might be the D (6 bases). CDR1 SGHTA and CDR2 FQGNSA come from the germline V gene. The length of the CDR3 is 18 residues. The V gene lost 2 bases and the J gene lost 3 bases, with 22 bases spanning the gap. CDR3 protein: CASSLIARDNPVHTEAFF. CDR3 DNA: TGTGCCAGCAGCTTAATAGCCAGGGACAATCCTGTGCACACTGAAGCTTTCTTT.

Many counts were recorded for this clone. This chain uses TRBV24-1 with TRBJ2-2; a weak D match, TRBD1 (7 bases). The germline CDR1 and CDR2 sequences are KGHDR and SFDVKD. Trimming cost V 7 bases and J 5 bases, with 13 bases left between them. The CDR3 spans 14 residues. The CDR3 nucleotides are TGTGCCACCAGAGACAGGGAGGAAACCGGGGAGCTGTTTTTT. It is translated as CATRDREETGELFF.

In this sample, this clone turned up many times. This chain joins TRBV4-1 and TRBJ1-2; tentatively, D is TRBD1 (6 bases). The length of the CDR3 is 13 residues. Germline values: CDR1 MGHRA, CDR2 YSYEKL. V lost 4 bases and J 5 bases, leaving 11 bases between the germline ends. The CDR3 sequence is CASSRGGAYGYTF. The CDR3 DNA sequence: TGCGCCAGCAGCCGAGGGGGGGCGTATGGCTACACCTTC.

This clone was detected a few times. This chain's CDR3 is CASQDLSTDTQYF. The CDR3 DNA sequence: TGTGCCAGCCAGGATTTAAGCACAGATACGCAGTATTTT. The V gene is TRBV11-2, the J gene TRBJ2-3; D call uncertain. V was trimmed by 8 bases and J by 0 bases, leaving 9 bases between them. Germline V gives CDR1 SGHAT, CDR2 FQNNGV. There are 13 residues in the CDR3.

This clone was counted a few times. The chain links TRBV6-1 to TRBJ2-2; tentative D call: TRBD1 (7 bases). V lost 3 bases and J 5 bases, leaving 16 bases between the germline ends. CDR3 size: 16 residues. Germline loops: CDR1 MNHNS, CDR2 SASEGT. The CDR3 loop is CASSDSRRGETGELFF. The CDR3 DNA follows: TGTGCCAGCAGTGACTCCCGCAGGGGGGAGACCGGGGAGCTGTTTTTT.

As concerns this clone: A read error may account for a junction end that differs from germline. This chain connects TRBV29-1 to TRBJ2-7, with D perhaps given as TRBD1 or TRBD2 (6 bases each). Per the germline V gene, CDR1 is SQVTM and CDR2 is ANQGSEA. The CDR3 is 14 residues long. CDR3 protein: CSAEREAGEAEHYF. In nucleotides, the CDR3 is TGCAGCGCTGAGAGGGAGGCAGGGGAGGCCGAGCATTACTTC.

This clone was counted between two and nine times. The chain employs TRBV10-3 and TRBJ2-3; 7 bases fit TRBD2. The CDR3 sequence is 15 residues long. Germline CDR1 reads ENHRY; CDR2 reads SYGVKD. The junction had 4 bases not matched to a gene; V was cut back by 2 bases and J by 2 bases. The CDR3 sequence: CAISENAGVTDTQYF. As DNA, the CDR3 is TGTGCCATCAGTGAGAACGCGGGGGTCACAGATACGCAGTATTTT.

By frequency in the sample, this clone is medium-sized (0.01 to 0.1%). The chain's CDR3 is CASSEGLTGPDTQYF. CDR3 coding DNA: TGTGCCAGCAGTGAAGGACTGACAGGGCCAGATACGCAGTATTTT. The chain combines TRBV6-1 with TRBJ2-3; 7 bases map to TRBD1. The CDR3 contains 15 residues. Germline V gene data show CDR1 as MNHNS and CDR2 as SASEGT. V trimming: 1 base; J trimming: 4 bases; junction bases outside the gene matches: 5.